This record concerns one T cell receptor (beta chain) sequence. Trimming shortened V by 1 base and J by 2 bases, and 9 bases separated the two germline ends. This CDR3 spans 13 amino acids. Germline V gives CDR1 SQVTM, CDR2 ANQGSEA. This sample was included in a study of cytomegalovirus exposure and HLA in healthy donors. Primers for the PCR totalled 60 Vbeta and 13 Jbeta. The protocol was immunoSEQ multiplex PCR, while the TCRdb copy is restricted to in-frame clones and leaves out a portion. The sample yields fewer than 250,000 clones, about 82% seen once. The receptor comes from a man aged 25-45 years in good health and CMV-seronegative. Sequencing used PBMCs. The rearrangement uses TRBV29-1 and TRBJ2-7; a possible D gene is TRBD1 (6 bases). DNA for the CDR3: TGCAGCGTTGAAGCGGACAGTCCCTACGAGCAGTACTTC. Protein product: CSVEADSPYEQYF.